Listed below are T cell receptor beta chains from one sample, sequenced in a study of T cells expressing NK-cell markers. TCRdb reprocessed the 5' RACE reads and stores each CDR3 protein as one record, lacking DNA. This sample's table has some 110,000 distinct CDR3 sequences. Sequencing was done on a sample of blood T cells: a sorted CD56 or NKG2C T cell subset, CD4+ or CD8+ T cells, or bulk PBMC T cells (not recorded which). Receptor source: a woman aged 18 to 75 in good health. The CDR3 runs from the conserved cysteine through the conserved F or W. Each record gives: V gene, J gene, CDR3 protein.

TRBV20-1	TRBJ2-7	CSAQDWADYLGEQYF
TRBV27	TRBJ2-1	CASTPSLASYNEQFF
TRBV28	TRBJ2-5	CASINRGLAPQETQYF
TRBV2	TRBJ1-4	CASSNQEELFF
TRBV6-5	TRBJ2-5	CASSFTSGGAGQETQYF
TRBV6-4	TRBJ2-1	CASSGAGGSYNEQFF
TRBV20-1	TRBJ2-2	CSAISGVTGELFF
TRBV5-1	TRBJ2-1	CASSFGPPNEQFF
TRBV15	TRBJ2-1	CATSRVEGARYNEQFF
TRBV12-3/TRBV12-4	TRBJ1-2	CASSPVGLAGGWKGYTF
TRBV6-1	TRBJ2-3	CASSAFPGLAADTQYF
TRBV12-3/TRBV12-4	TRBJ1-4	CASSPRGGMNEKLFF
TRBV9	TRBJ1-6	CASSHGTESPLHF
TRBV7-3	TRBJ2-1	CASRTSGSDYNEQFF
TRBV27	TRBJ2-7	CASSSGKYEQYF
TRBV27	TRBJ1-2	CASSLSSRYGYTF
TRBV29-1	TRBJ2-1	CSVEGIPGLASYNEQFF
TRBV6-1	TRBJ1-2	CASSERQGGNYGYTF
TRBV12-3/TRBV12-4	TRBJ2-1	CASSLVANYNEQFF
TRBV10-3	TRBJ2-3	CAISEEEGGNTDTQYF
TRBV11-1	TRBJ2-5	CASSLGPGETQYF
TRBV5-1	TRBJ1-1	CASSSGTPNTEAFF
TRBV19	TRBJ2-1	CASSIPRAYNEQFF
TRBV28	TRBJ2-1	CASSLSGQGWSEQFF
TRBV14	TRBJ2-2	CASSQDDYTGELFF
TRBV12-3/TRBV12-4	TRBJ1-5	CASSLSGTLGNQPQHF
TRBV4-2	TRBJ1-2	CASSQESETGGYTF
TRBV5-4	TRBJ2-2	CASSSPRGSRTGELFF
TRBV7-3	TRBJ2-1	CASSPGLALENEQFF
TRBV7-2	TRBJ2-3	CASSLAQDADPRADTQYF
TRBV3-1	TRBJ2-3	CASSQSGLATDTQYF
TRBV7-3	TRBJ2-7	CASSLTGPGEQYF
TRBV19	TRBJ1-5	CASSVPGQGTQPQHF
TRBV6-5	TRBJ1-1	CASSYPGESEEAFF
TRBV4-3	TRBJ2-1	CASSQGTGFDEQFF
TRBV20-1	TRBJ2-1	CSAHTGGTSEQFF
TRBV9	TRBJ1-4	CASSDRQYANEKLFF
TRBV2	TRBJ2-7	CASRSRVAGVYEQYF
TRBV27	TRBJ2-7	CASSLVQGGSYEQYF
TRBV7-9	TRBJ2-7	CASRGTVYEQYF
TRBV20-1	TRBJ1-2	CSARARLDYGYTF
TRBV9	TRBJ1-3	CASSGQGNTIYF
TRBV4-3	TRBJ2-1	CASSEKSDPVTSYNEQFF
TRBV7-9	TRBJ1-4	CASSLVLDRSEKLFF
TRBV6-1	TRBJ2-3	CACGSASGAADTQYF
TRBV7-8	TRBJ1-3	CASSLVGNSGNTIYF
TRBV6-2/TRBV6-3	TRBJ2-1	CASSYHPGTPGLDEQFF
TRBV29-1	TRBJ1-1	CSTSGQDLRTEAFF
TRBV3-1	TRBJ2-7	CASSQGTSTYEQYF
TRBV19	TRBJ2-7	CASSHSTGWNYEQYF
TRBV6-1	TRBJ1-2	CASYPLGRNSPYYGYTF
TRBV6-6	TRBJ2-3	CASSYSDTQYF
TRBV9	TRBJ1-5	CASSVGGLGQPQHF